The 21 T cell receptor beta chains listed next were all sequenced from one sample in a study of response to subunit inactivated influenza vaccine listed by TCRdb under 2018. The receptor library was made with RT-PCR. Reads for this sample came from an Illumina HiSeq 2500. Using fastp at Q25 and MiXCR, TCRdb reprocessed the public reads and kept productive beta chains. Records with the same CDR3 protein are collapsed into one entry carrying the most frequent genes and DNA. For this sample there are 500,000 to 550,000 distinct CDR3 sequences; roughly 7.9% appear just once. Clones ranked in the top ten supply less than 15% of the sample. The sequencing here drew on PBMCs from blood, taken less than 30 months after vaccination. All receptors come from a man aged 50-75 years who received an inactivated influenza vaccine. Donor details come from another sample of the same person, matched by shared clones.

In its sample, this clonotype was seen many times. CDR3 in DNA: TGTGCCTCGGCCAGGGCGGTAGATACGCAGTATTTT. Translating gives CASARAVDTQYF. The rearrangement uses TRBV2 and TRBJ2-3, with D possibly TRBD1 on 5 matching bases. The V gene's germline CDR1 is SNHLY and CDR2 FYNNEI. V was clipped by 11 bases and J by 5 bases, with 14 bases between them. This CDR3 region has 12 residues.

The chain has TRBV6-2 or TRBV6-3 and TRBJ2-7, with 11 bases lining up with TRBD1. CDR1 is MNHEY, CDR2 SVGEGT, per germline. The CDR3 sequence is 13 residues long. The junction had 4 bases not matched to a gene; V was cut back by 10 bases and J by 2 bases. CDR3 DNA: TGTGCCACCTGGACAGGGGGCACCTACGAGCAGTACTTC. This gives the protein CATWTGGTYEQYF.

This clonotype was detected ten times or more. The rearrangement uses TRBV11-2 and TRBJ2-7, with D uncertain. This CDR3 is 13 amino acids long. Germline V gene data show CDR1 as SGHAT and CDR2 as FQNNGV. Trimming took off 5 bases at V and 4 bases at J, with 12 bases between the two ends. The CDR3 loop reads CASSSSLAYEQYF. DNA for the CDR3: TGTGCCAGCAGCAGCTCTTTGGCTTACGAGCAGTACTTC.

The V gene is TRBV10-3, the J gene TRBJ2-5; 8 bases are shared with TRBD2. Germline CDR1 and CDR2: ENHRY and SYGVKD. V shed 6 bases and J 5 bases; nucleotides not matched to a gene: 8. The CDR3 is 14 amino acids. The CDR3 loop reads CAISISGSYETQYF. In DNA, the CDR3 is TGTGCCATCAGCATAAGCGGGAGCTATGAGACCCAGTACTTC.

This clonotype was observed a few times. The chain joins TRBV18 to TRBJ2-1; maybe TRBD2 (5 bases). Germline loops: CDR1 KGHSH, CDR2 LQKENI. The germline V and J ends were trimmed by 5 bases and 6 bases, with 11 bases remaining between them. The CDR3 extends over 13 amino acids. CDR3: CASSASSSNEQFF. The CDR3 DNA reads TGTGCCAGCTCAGCTTCTAGCAGCAATGAGCAGTTCTTC.

The table lists this clonotype with many counts. This sequence joins TRBV5-1 and TRBJ2-5; D uncertain. This CDR3 contains 14 residues. V was cut by 0 bases and J by 1 base, with 7 bases left in between. Germline-derived CDR1 and CDR2 are SGHRS and YFSETQ. The CDR3 is CASSLEWGQETQYF. The CDR3, as DNA: TGCGCCAGCAGCTTGGAGTGGGGCCAAGAGACCCAGTACTTC. The complete variable domain, with remaining parts taken from reference TRBV5-1 and TRBJ2-5, reads KAGVTQTPRYLIKTRGQQVTLSCSPISGHRSVSWYQQTPGQGLQFLFEYFSETQRNKGNFPGRFSGRQFSNSRSEMNVSTLELGDSALYLCASSLEWGQETQYFGPGTRLLVL.

Regarding this clonotype: A much larger clonotype is one base distant, so this may be a read error. This chain links TRBV5-1 with TRBJ2-7; D is perhaps TRBD1 (6 bases). CDR1 SGHRS and CDR2 YFSETQ come from the germline V gene. The CDR3 extends over 14 amino acids. With 4 bases removed from V and 2 bases from J, the gap between germline ends came to 13 bases. Here the CDR3 DNA reads TGCGCCAGCAGCCCAGGGGATTCCACCTACGAGCAGTACTTC. Its translation: CASSPGDSTYEQYF. Together with reference TRBV5-1 and TRBJ2-7, the CDR3 gives the full variable domain: KAGVTQTPRYLIKTRGQQVTLSCSPISGHRSVSWYQQTPGQGLQFLFEYFSETQRNKGNFPGRFSGRQFSNSRSEMNVSTLELGDSALYLCASSPGDSTYEQYFGPGTRLTVT.

This clonotype was found many times. The chain has TRBV4-2 and TRBJ2-7; D not certain. CDR3 length equals 13 residues. V was shortened by 1 base and J by 0 bases, with 4 bases between the two germline ends. Per the germline V gene, CDR1 is LGHNA and CDR2 is YNFKEQ. Here the CDR3 DNA reads TGTGCCAGCAGCCAAGGGTTCTCCTACGAGCAGTACTTC. This codes for CASSQGFSYEQYF.

This clonotype was picked up a small number of times. CDR3 bases: TGTGCCACCAGTGACCCAGCTGCGGACAGGGAAGAGACCCAGTACTTC. This codes for CATSDPAADREETQYF. This chain connects TRBV24-1 to TRBJ2-5, with 8 bases identical to TRBD1. Per the germline V gene, CDR1 is KGHDR and CDR2 is SFDVKD. J gave up 3 bases and V 4 bases, and 9 bases lay outside the gene matches. The CDR3 is 16 amino acids.

The sample holds many counts of this clonotype. The chain joins TRBV7-6 to TRBJ2-2; 10 nucleotides align to TRBD2. J gave up 7 bases and V 7 bases, and 12 bases lay outside the gene matches. This CDR3 region has 16 residues. CDR1 is SGHVS, CDR2 FNYEAQ, per germline. For the CDR3, the DNA is TGTGCCAGCAAAGACGGCCTAGCGGGAGAAAACGGGGAGCTGTTTTTT. Translated, it gives CASKDGLAGENGELFF.

This clonotype was counted at least ten times. The V gene is TRBV29-1, the J gene TRBJ1-2; 9 bases fit TRBD1. CDR3 length: 13 residues. V shed 7 bases and J 6 bases; nucleotides not matched to a gene: 9. From germline, CDR1 is SQVTM and CDR2 ANQGSEA. CDR3 region: CSASGTGINGYTF. The CDR3, as DNA: TGCAGCGCCTCCGGGACAGGGATCAATGGCTACACCTTC.

This clonotype was detected a few times. The chain recombines TRBV9 with TRBJ1-3, with 7 bases lining up with TRBD1. Germline values: CDR1 SGDLS, CDR2 YYNGEE. The length of the CDR3 is 18 residues. J gave up 3 bases and V 1 base, and 13 bases lay outside the gene matches. The CDR3 reads CASSVSRGGLLSGNTIYF. The CDR3 DNA is TGTGCCAGCAGCGTATCTCGAGGGGGCCTTTTAAGTGGAAACACCATATATTTT.

This clonotype was observed at least ten times. CDR3 sequence reads: CAWSDPGQGAYTEKLFF. For the CDR3, the DNA is TGTGCCTGGAGTGACCCGGGACAGGGGGCTTATACTGAAAAACTGTTTTTT. The genes are TRBV30 and TRBJ1-4, with 12 bases identical to TRBD1. Germline V gene data show CDR1 as GTSNPN and CDR2 as SVGIG (reference sequence). J gave up 7 bases and V 1 base, and 10 bases lay outside the gene matches. The CDR3 runs to 17 residues.

A word on this clonotype: Being one base from a much bigger clone, this may be a read error. The rearrangement joins TRBV6-5 to TRBJ2-4, with D perhaps TRBD1 or TRBD2 (5 bases each). Looked up from germline, CDR1 is MNHEY and CDR2 is SVGAGI. CDR3 length: 15 residues. CDR3: CASGYSGRGKNIQYF. Here the CDR3 DNA reads TGTGCCAGCGGTTACTCGGGAAGGGGAAAAAACATTCAGTACTTC.

V gene TRBV27 combines with J gene TRBJ2-3; D tentatively reads TRBD1 or TRBD2 (6 bases each). Trimming removed 2 bases at V and 4 bases at J, with 10 bases between. From germline, CDR1 is MNHEY and CDR2 SMNVEV (reference sequence). The CDR3 spans 14 residues. As DNA, the CDR3 is TGTGCCAGCAGTTTACCGGGGGCCGCAGATACGCAGTATTTT. As protein: CASSLPGAADTQYF.

This clonotype was seen a handful of times. V usage is TRBV27 and J usage is TRBJ2-5, with 12 bases fitting TRBD2. The CDR3 sequence is 15 residues long. J gave up 4 bases and V 3 bases, and 3 bases lay outside the gene matches. Germline V gene data show CDR1 as MNHEY and CDR2 as SMNVEV (reference sequence). The CDR3 nucleotides read TGTGCCAGCAGTTTCGCGGGACTAGCGGGAGAGACCCAGTACTTC. Its protein product is CASSFAGLAGETQYF.

This clonotype was detected ten times or more. The chain combines TRBV5-1 with TRBJ2-5; D is unresolved. CDR1 and CDR2 from the germline V gene are SGHRS and YFSETQ. The CDR3 is 15 residues long. The ends were cut back, 3 bases at V and 7 bases at J, with 19 bases in the middle. The CDR3 loop reads CASSYRETVVRTQYF. CDR3 nucleotide sequence: TGCGCCAGCAGCTACAGAGAGACGGTAGTGAGGACCCAGTACTTC.

This clonotype was counted a few times. This chain connects TRBV7-2 to TRBJ2-1; 7 bases are shared with TRBD2. Per germline, CDR1 SGHTA and CDR2 FQGNSA. The CDR3 extends over 15 amino acids. V was clipped by 7 bases and J by 3 bases; unmatched bases: 9. This CDR3 is CASNARETNYNEQFF. The CDR3, as DNA: TGTGCCAGCAATGCGCGGGAGACTAACTACAATGAGCAGTTCTTC.

This clonotype was seen ten or more times. The gene calls are TRBV20-1 and TRBJ2-3; D may correspond to TRBD1 or TRBD2 (5 bases each). The V gene's germline CDR1 is DFQATT and CDR2 SNEGSKA (reference sequence). V was shortened by 6 bases and J by 0 bases, with 16 bases between the two germline ends. The length of the CDR3 is 15 residues. Here the CDR3 reads CSAEDIYTSTDTQYF. The CDR3, as DNA: TGCAGTGCGGAGGACATTTATACTAGCACAGATACGCAGTATTTT.

CDR3 residues: CASSSTGFRYQPQHF. The CDR3 nucleotides read TGTGCCAGCAGTTCGACAGGGTTTCGGTATCAGCCCCAGCATTTT. The chain uses TRBV7-8 and TRBJ1-5; TRBD1 matches at 7 bases. Losses at the gene ends were 6 bases for V and 5 bases for J; bases not matched to a gene: 10. The germline V gene encodes CDR1 SGHVS and CDR2 FQNEAQ. The length of the CDR3 is 15 residues.

This clonotype was detected only a few times. CDR3 amino acids: CASSQRGLAGTGELFF. The CDR3 DNA is TGCGCCAGCAGCCAAAGGGGACTAGCGGGCACCGGGGAGCTGTTTTTT. This chain links TRBV4-1 with TRBJ2-2, with 12 bases lining up with TRBD2. Trimming removed 2 bases from V and 4 bases from J; junction bases left unmatched: 2. Germline CDR1 and CDR2: MGHRA and YSYEKL. The CDR3 has 16 amino acids.